These 11 T cell receptor beta chains came from one sample sequenced in a study of T cells in women clearing cervical HPV infection. Using immunoSEQ multiplex PCR, the repertoire was profiled, and TCRdb retains in-frame clones only, with some absent. The sample data list more than 45,000 clones. The sample taken for sequencing was blood buffy coat. The source of these receptors is a woman between 18 and 70 years old with a cervical HPV16 infection that either progressed to CIN3+ or cleared (not recorded which).

A note on this clone: The CDR3 extends 3 residues past the end of the read, so its final part is completed from the germline J gene. This chain links TRBV6-2 or TRBV6-3 with TRBJ2-5; 7 bases agree with TRBD2. Germline-derived CDR1 and CDR2 are MNHEY and SVGEGT. The CDR3 consists of 17 residues. The V segment lost 0 bases and the J segment 3 bases; nucleotides outside the gene matches: 10. CDR3 bases read: TGTGCCAGCAGTTACTCGAATCGGGGGGTAGTGGAAGAGACC. This sequence encodes CASSYSNRGVVEET. Given in full, the CDR3 is CASSYSNRGVVEETQYF.

To note about this clone: Read coverage stops 3 residues before the CDR3 terminus; the germline J gene supplies the remainder. This chain joins TRBV7-3 and TRBJ2-1; unclear D gene. From germline, CDR1 is SGHTA and CDR2 FQGTGA. The V and J ends lost 6 bases and 3 bases respectively, with 15 bases between them. The CDR3 sequence is 15 residues long. The CDR3 is CASRQDPLNYNEQFF. CDR3 DNA, as far as it was read: TGTGCCAGCAGACAAGACCCACTAAACTACAATGAG.

CDR3 amino acids: CASSFRGGDGNTIYF. The DNA read from the CDR3 is TGTGCCAGCAGCTTCCGAGGCGGGGACGGAAACACC. This chain connects TRBV5-4 to TRBJ1-3; possible D gene TRBD1, 5 bases. The read halts 3 residues ahead of the CDR3 end, with the missing end drawn from the germline J gene. The germline V and J ends were trimmed by 2 bases and 4 bases, with 13 bases remaining between them. The CDR3 has 15 amino acids. Germline loops: CDR1 SGHNT, CDR2 YYREEE (reference sequence).

Concerning this clone itself: The CDR3 end lies 3 residues beyond the end of the read and is filled in from the germline J gene. The chain recombines TRBV5-1 with TRBJ1-2; D perhaps matches TRBD1 (5 bases). The V end was cut by 1 base, the J end by 1 base, with 8 bases between. The CDR3 spans 14 residues. CDR1 SGHRS and CDR2 YFSETQ come from the germline V gene. CDR3 amino acids: CASSLTQGNYGYTF. The covered CDR3 bases are TGCGCCAGCAGCTTGACCCAGGGTAACTATGGC.

Notes on this clone: The observed sequence ends 3 residues before the CDR3 terminus, with the missing tail filled in from the germline J gene. The chain combines TRBV6-4 with TRBJ2-3; D gene uncertain. CDR3 size: 13 residues. From germline, CDR1 is MRHNA and CDR2 SNTAGT. V lost 4 bases, J lost 2 bases, and 7 bases lay in between. CDR3 DNA, as far as it was read: TGTGCCAGCAGTGGTAGTGCCACAGATACG. This encodes CASSGSATDT. The whole CDR3 protein is CASSGSATDTQYF.

Note on this clone: From the germline J gene comes the end of the CDR3, since the read stops 3 residues before it. This chain joins TRBV18 and TRBJ1-1, with a weak D call TRBD1 (6 bases). This CDR3 region has 14 residues. V gave up 5 bases and J gave up 0 bases, with 10 bases separating them. CDR1 KGHSH and CDR2 LQKENI come from the germline V gene. The sequenced part of the CDR3 DNA is TGTGCCAGCTCATTACAGGGAATGAACACTGAA. This encodes CASSLQGMNTE. The entire CDR3 is CASSLQGMNTEAFF.

For this clone: The DNA ends 3 residues before the CDR3 does, and the rest of the CDR3 is filled in from the germline J gene. The V gene is TRBV18, the J gene TRBJ2-3; D perhaps matches TRBD1 (5 bases). Trimming left V 1 base short and J 0 bases short, with 14 bases between. Germline loops: CDR1 KGHSH, CDR2 LQKENI. The CDR3 has 17 residues. The CDR3: CASSPLQVSSSTDTQYF. Incomplete CDR3 DNA: TGTGCCAGCTCACCACTACAGGTATCCTCTAGCACAGATACG. The whole variable domain, remainder taken from reference TRBV18 and TRBJ2-3, is NAGVMQNPRHLVRRRGQEARLRCSPMKGHSHVYWYRQLPEEGLKFMVYLQKENIIDESGMPKERFSAEFPKEGPSILRIQQVVRGDSAAYFCASSPLQVSSSTDTQYFGPGTRLTVL.

For this clone: The read finishes 3 residues shy of the CDR3 end, and the germline J gene is used to complete it. V usage is TRBV5-1 and J usage is TRBJ2-5; 9 nucleotides line up with TRBD2. The ends lost 4 bases at V and 4 bases at J; junction bases unmatched: 8. The CDR3 is made up of 15 amino acids. Germline V lookup: CDR1 SGHRS, CDR2 YFSETQ. The DNA read from the CDR3 is TGCGCCAGCAGCAGAGGACTAGCGCAGGGAGAGACC. The encoded protein is CASSRGLAQGET. The complete CDR3 reads CASSRGLAQGETQYF.

The part of the CDR3 DNA that was read is TGCAGTGCTAGACAGGGGGAACGCTACGAG. Residues: CSARQGERYE. The full CDR3 protein is CSARQGERYEQYF. This chain connects TRBV20-1 to TRBJ2-7, with TRBD1 matching 7 bases. The CDR3 goes on 3 residues after the read ends, and that part is filled in from the germline J gene. The CDR3 covers 13 residues. With 2 bases clipped from V and 3 bases from J, the junction kept 4 bases outside the gene matches. Looked up from germline, CDR1 is DFQATT and CDR2 is SNEGSKA (reference sequence).

As regards this clone: Sequencing ends 3 residues short of the CDR3 end; the germline J gene provides the rest. The chain couples TRBV7-9 to TRBJ2-5; 7 bases match TRBD2. There are 15 residues in the CDR3. V was pared by 4 bases and J by 5 bases, with 10 bases of the junction left unmatched. The germline V gene has CDR1 SEHNR and CDR2 FQNEAQ (reference sequence). The CDR3 DNA, read in part, is TGTGCCAGCAGCTATTGGGGGGGGAACATGGAGACC. It specifies CASSYWGGNMET. The full-length CDR3 reads as CASSYWGGNMETQYF.

A word on this clone: The CDR3 is cut off 3 residues early in the read; its end comes from the germline J gene. J is TRBJ2-7 and V is TRBV13; possible D gene TRBD1, 6 bases. This CDR3 contains 15 residues. Germline CDR1 reads PRHDT; CDR2 reads FYEKMQ (reference sequence). V was pared by 1 base and J by 1 base, with 11 bases between. The chain's CDR3 is CASSLVHRASYEQYF. The sequenced CDR3 bases are TGTGCCAGCAGCTTAGTCCACAGGGCGTCCTACGAG.